This T cell receptor beta chain is drawn from a study of T cells in Graves' hyperthyroidism and ophthalmopathy. General observations from the study: Peripheral blood also featured most of the thyroid clonotypes expanded above 0.001.

The definition of stable Graves' hyperthyroidism was no ophthalmopathy progression within 18 months. These patients, aged 18 to 65, had recently diagnosed hyperthyroidism lasting under 2 months. Approximately 10 ml of fresh peripheral blood supplied the PBMCs. This clonotype has only a few counts. Its target is unknown. Amplified TCR beta CDR3 regions derived from RNA transcripts. HTBI primers were employed in a first-round RT-PCR of the TCR CDR3. TCRdb ran MiXCR on the multiplex PCR reads and lists one entry per CDR3 protein. The sample shows around 720,000 distinct CDR3 sequences, roughly 32% of them seen only once. The CDR3 length is 15 residues.

This chain uses TRBV12-3 or TRBV12-4 with TRBJ1-2; D uncertain. The TCR sequence derives from a woman aged 40-49 years with Graves' hyperthyroidism. The sequencing sample was made of blood. The CDR3 nucleotides are TGTGCTAGTGGAGACGTCGGGTATCACCCAAATGGCTACACCTTC. Residues: CASGDVGYHPNGYTF.